This T cell receptor (beta chain) was retrieved from a study of beta chain features in type 1 diabetes (dated by TCRdb to 2016 to 2018). General notes on the study: Mean age, gender distribution, total cell number and subset yield did not differ between patients and healthy donors. Across all samples, some 110,000,000 sorted cells were examined, and cell number per subset correlated strongly with RNA yield. Naive and central memory subsets were obtained from all 30 or so donors, but regulatory and stem cell-like memory subsets were isolated from only 8 patients and about 8 healthy donors. In the study, recently diagnosed type 1 diabetes patients and matched healthy donors were compared on the TCRB repertoires of their sorted circulating CD4+ T cell subsets.

The entire amount of isolated RNA was reverse transcribed using the High Capacity cDNA Reverse Transcription Kit, so the sequenced TCRB transcripts were expressed ones. Naive, central memory and regulatory T cell samples underwent deep immunoSEQ sequencing, averaging roughly 3.5 million total reads per sample. After sorted cells were lysed in RLT buffer, RNA was extracted with DNase-treated RNeasy Micro or Mini kits, with the choice depending on cell number. To prevent cross-contamination, every cell subset was processed on its own, while patient and healthy donor samples were processed together. Using the immunoSEQ multiplex PCR, TCRB sequences were amplified from cDNA into 87-bp fragments spanning the CDR3 region. Sequencing of the amplicons was performed on the Illumina HiSeq platform. The paper's data handling went like this. Synthetic template baselines were used to correct PCR bias computationally, reads within Hamming distance 2 were collapsed, and singletons that could not be merged were discarded. Reads were aligned against IMGT to assign V, D and J genes, CDR3 length and insertions or deletions at six rearrangement sites. Within each subset, clonotype counts were normalized to sorted cell number, and only after that were true diversity and Gini coefficients computed with the tcR R package. Repertoire sharing was quantified using the overlap coefficient calculated on TCRB nucleotide sequences. Out-of-frame TCRB sequences from naive cells were analyzed as a proxy for the pre-selection repertoire. This immuneACCESS table, as held by TCRdb, lists in-frame sequences with V and J called but not all clones. Of the missing ones, under half trace to an unresolved V gene in checked studies; the others have no known cause. That table supplies the V and J calls and clone size; D and trimming were determined from the DNA. The sample table contains about 650,000 clones; only one count was recorded for around 12% of them. Clones ranked in the top ten supply around 0.12% of the sample.

The paper's findings and limits, for the study overall: HLA sub-analyses involved small numbers of individuals, so any influence of HLA type on TCRB rearrangement remained unresolved. A moderate but significant shortening of TCRB CDR3 length was observed in type 1 diabetes patients in all four CD4+ subsets. Shorter templates might have been favored by PCR, but patient and control samples were amplified and corrected together, so both groups would have been affected equally by any skew. At VDJ recombination sites, type 1 diabetes patients had fewer insertions and more deleted nucleotides, which implies abnormalities in thymic rearrangement. Naive, central memory and regulatory TCRB repertoires appeared to be more alike among patients than among healthy donors. Because cDNA rather than genomic DNA was sequenced, highly expressing activated cells could have been over-represented, although no difference in activation and CD3 levels was found between groups.

V lost 2 bases and J lost 5 bases; the stretch between them is 15 bases long. CDR1 and CDR2, per the germline V gene (reference sequence), are SGHAT and FQDESV. The CDR3, cysteine through phenylalanine, is 15 amino acids long. Of all the DNA, just the CDR3 is kept, 45 bases in frame from base 1. Each donor gave one peripheral blood draw, roughly 120 mL on average, collected into heparinised tubes. Naive, central memory, regulatory and stem cell-like memory CD4+ T cells were sorted on a BD FACSAria II using a panel including CD45RO, CCR7, CD25, CD127, CD95 and CD27. Every sorted population had a purity above 95%. Right away, PBMCs were isolated by Lymphoprep density gradient centrifugation and were stained directly, with no culture step. So that batch effects would be minimized, each experiment stained and sorted samples in pairs, pairing one healthy donor with one patient. This clone was counted between two and nine times. This clone's antigen is unknown. No per-base quality is available; no much larger clone lies one base away.

The TCR was taken from a man between 25 and 39 years old with type 1 diabetes. The rearranged chain carries TRBV11-1 and TRBJ1-2, with a tentative D gene TRBD1 over 5 matching bases. The source material was naive CD4+ T cells from blood. The cell subset or site label, read with the paper, signifies: true naive CD4+ T cells. The bases are TGTGCCAGCAGCTTATCTGCAGGGACCGAGTATGGCTACACCTTC. This is translated as CASSLSAGTEYGYTF.